This entry describes one T cell receptor beta chain. Via MiXCR, TCRdb re-called the RT-PCR reads, giving one row per CDR3 protein. This sample has approximately 720,000 distinct CDR3 sequences, with more than 13% found just once. This CDR3 spans 14 amino acids. CDR1 SGHTA and CDR2 FQGNSA come from the germline V gene. Trimming took off 5 bases at V and 2 bases at J, with 12 bases between the two ends. The rearrangement links TRBV7-2 to TRBJ1-2; D ambiguous. Sequenced sample: memory CD4+ T cells from blood. The source is a female donor in good health, serving as a healthy control. Written as DNA, the CDR3 is TGTGCCAGCAGCCCAGAGTCCGCCAACTATGGCTACACCTTC. It yields the protein CASSPESANYGYTF.